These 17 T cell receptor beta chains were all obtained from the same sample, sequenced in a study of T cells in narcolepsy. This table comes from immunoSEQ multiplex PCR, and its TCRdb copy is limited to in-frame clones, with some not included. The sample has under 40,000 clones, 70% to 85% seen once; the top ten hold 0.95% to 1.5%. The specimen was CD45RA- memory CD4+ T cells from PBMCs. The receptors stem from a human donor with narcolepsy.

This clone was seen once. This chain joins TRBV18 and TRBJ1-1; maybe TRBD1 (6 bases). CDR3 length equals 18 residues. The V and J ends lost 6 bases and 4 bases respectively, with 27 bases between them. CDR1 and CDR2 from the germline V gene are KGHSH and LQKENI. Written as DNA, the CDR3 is TGTGCCAGCTCCACACTGCCGGGCGGGGGGCAAAGAAGCACTGAAGCTTTCTTT. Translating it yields CASSTLPGGGQRSTEAFF.

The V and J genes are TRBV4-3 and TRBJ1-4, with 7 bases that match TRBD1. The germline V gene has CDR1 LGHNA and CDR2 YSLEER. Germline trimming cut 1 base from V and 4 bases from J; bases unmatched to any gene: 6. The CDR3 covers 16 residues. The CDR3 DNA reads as TGCGCCAGCAGCCAAGGGATAAACAGGGGTAATGAAAAACTGTTTTTT. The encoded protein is CASSQGINRGNEKLFF.

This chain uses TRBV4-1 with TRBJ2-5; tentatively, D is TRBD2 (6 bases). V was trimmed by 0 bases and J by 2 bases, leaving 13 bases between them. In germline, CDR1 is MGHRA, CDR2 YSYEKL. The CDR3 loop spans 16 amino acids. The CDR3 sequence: CASSQESTGEQETQYF. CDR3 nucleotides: TGCGCCAGCAGCCAAGAATCGACGGGGGAGCAAGAGACCCAGTACTTC.

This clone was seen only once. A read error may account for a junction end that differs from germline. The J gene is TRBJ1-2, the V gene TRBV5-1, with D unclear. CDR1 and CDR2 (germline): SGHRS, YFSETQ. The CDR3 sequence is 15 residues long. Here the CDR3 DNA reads TGCGCCAGCGGCTTGGAAGCTTCGGGCCTCTATGGCTACACCTTC. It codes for CASGLEASGLYGYTF.

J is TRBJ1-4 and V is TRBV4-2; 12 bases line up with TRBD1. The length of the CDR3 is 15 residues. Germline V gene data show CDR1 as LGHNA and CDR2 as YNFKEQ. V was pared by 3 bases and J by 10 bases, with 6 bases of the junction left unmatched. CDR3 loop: CASSQTGQGAGKLFF. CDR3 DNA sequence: TGTGCCAGCAGCCAGACGGGACAGGGGGCCGGAAAACTGTTTTTT.

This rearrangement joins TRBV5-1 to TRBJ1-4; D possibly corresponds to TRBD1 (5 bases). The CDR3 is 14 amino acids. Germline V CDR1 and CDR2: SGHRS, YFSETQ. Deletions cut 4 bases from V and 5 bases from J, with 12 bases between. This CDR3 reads CASSPGRQNEKLFF. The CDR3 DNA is TGCGCCAGCAGCCCGGGACGGCAGAATGAAAAACTGTTTTTT.

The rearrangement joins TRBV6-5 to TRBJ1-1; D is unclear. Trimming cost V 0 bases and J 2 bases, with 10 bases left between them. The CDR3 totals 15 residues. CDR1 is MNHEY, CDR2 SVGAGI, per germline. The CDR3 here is CASSYSPNVNTEAFF. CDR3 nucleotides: TGTGCCAGCAGTTACTCCCCAAACGTAAACACTGAAGCTTTCTTT.

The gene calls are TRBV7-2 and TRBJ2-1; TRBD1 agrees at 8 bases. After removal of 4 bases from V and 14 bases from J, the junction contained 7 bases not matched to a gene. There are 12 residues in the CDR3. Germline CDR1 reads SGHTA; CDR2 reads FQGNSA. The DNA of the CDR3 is TGTGCCAGCAGCTCGGACAGGGTTAAAAAGTTCTTC. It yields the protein CASSSDRVKKFF.

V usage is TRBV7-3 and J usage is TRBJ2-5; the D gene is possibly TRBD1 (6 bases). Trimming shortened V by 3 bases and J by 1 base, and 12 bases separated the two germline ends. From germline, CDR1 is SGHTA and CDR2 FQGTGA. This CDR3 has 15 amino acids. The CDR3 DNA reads TGTGCCAGCAGCTTCTTCGGGACACCCCAAGAGACCCAGTACTTC. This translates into CASSFFGTPQETQYF.

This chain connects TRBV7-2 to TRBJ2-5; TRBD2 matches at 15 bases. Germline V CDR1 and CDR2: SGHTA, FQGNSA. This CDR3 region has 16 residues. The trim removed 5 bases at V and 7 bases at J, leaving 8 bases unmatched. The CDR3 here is CASSGGTSGGTGTQYF. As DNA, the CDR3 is TGTGCCAGCAGCGGGGGGACTAGCGGGGGGACCGGGACCCAGTACTTC.

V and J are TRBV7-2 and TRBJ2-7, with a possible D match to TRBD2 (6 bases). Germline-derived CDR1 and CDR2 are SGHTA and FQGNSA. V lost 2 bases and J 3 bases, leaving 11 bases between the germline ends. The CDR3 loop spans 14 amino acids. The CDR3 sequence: CASSLSAGNYEQYF. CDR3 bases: TGTGCCAGCAGCTTATCTGCGGGAAACTACGAGCAGTACTTC.

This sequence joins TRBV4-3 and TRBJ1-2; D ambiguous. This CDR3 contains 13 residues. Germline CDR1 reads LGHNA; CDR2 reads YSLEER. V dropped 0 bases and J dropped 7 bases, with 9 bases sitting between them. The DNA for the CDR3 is TGCGCCAGCAGCCAAGATAATCGGGCTGGCTACACCTTC. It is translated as CASSQDNRAGYTF.

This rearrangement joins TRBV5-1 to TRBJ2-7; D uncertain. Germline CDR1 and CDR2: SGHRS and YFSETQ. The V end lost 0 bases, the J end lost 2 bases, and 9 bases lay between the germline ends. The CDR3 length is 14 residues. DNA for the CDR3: TGCGCCAGCAGCTTGGAGGGAAAACCCTACGAGCAGTACTTC. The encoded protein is CASSLEGKPYEQYF.

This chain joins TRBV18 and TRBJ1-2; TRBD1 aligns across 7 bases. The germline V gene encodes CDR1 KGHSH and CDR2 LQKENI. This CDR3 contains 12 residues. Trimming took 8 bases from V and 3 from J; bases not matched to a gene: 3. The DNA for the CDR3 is TGTGCCAGCGACAGGGAGGACTATGGCTACACCTTC. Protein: CASDREDYGYTF. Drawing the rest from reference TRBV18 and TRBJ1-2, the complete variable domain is NAGVMQNPRHLVRRRGQEARLRCSPMKGHSHVYWYRQLPEEGLKFMVYLQKENIIDESGMPKERFSAEFPKEGPSILRIQQVVRGDSAAYFCASDREDYGYTFGSGTRLTVV.

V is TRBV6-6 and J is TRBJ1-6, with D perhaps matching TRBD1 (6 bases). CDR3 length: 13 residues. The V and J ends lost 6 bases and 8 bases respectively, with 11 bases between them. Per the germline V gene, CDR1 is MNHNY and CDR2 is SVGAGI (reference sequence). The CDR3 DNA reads TGTGCCAGCAGGGGGGGGGCTTATTCACCCCTCCACTTT. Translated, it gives CASRGGAYSPLHF.

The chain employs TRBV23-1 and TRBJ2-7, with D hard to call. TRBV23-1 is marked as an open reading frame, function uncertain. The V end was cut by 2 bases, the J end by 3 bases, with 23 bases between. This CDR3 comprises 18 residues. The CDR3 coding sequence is TGCGCCAGCAGTCAAATCCAAAGAAGATTTCAGACAAGCTACGAGCAGTACGTC. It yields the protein CASSQIQRRFQTSYEQYV.

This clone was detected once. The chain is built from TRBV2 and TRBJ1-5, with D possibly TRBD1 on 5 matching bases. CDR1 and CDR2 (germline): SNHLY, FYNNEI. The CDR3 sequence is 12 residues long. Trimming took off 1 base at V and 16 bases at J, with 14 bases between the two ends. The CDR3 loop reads CASSEGGPDSHF. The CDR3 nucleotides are TGTGCCAGCAGTGAAGGGGGACCCGACTCTCATTTT.